This T cell receptor (beta chain) derives from a study of cytomegalovirus exposure and HLA in healthy donors. This CDR3 spans 14 amino acids. Looked up from germline, CDR1 is SNHLY and CDR2 is FYNNEI. With V trimmed by 8 bases and J by 2 bases, 8 bases remained unmatched. Vbeta (60) and Jbeta (13) primers were used in the PCR. The repertoire was sequenced with immunoSEQ multiplex PCR; TCRdb's copy has only in-frame clones and lacks some. The data contain around 230,000 clones, roughly 80% of them singletons. The sequencing sample was made of PBMCs. The clonotype comes from a middle-aged man in good health and CMV-seropositive. The V and J genes are TRBV2 and TRBJ2-7, with 8 bases fitting TRBD2. The CDR3 region is CASGPGTRAYEQYV. CDR3 in DNA: TGTGCCAGCGGGCCCGGGACTAGGGCCTACGAGCAGTACGTC.